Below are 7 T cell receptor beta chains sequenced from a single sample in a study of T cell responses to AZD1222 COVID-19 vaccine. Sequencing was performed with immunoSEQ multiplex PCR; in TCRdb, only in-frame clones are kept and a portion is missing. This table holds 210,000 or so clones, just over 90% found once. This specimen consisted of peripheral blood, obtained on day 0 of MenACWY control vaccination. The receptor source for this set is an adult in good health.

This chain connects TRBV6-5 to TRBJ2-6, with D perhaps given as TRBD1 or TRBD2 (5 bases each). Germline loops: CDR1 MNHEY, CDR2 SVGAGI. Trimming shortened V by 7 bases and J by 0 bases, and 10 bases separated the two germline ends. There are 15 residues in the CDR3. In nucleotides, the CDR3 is TGTGCCAGCACTCCAGGGAGCTCTGGGGCCAACGTCCTGACTTTC. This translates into CASTPGSSGANVLTF.

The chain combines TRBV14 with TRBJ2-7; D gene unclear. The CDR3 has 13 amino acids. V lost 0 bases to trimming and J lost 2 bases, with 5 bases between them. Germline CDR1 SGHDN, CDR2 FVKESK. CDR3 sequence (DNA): TGTGCCAGCAGCCAAGATAGGGCCTACGAGCAGTACTTC. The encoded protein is CASSQDRAYEQYF.

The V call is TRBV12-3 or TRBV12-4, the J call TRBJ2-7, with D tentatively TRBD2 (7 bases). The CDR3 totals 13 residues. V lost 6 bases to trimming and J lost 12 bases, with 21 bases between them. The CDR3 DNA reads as TGTGCCAGCAGCGTGGTGACGGGGGGCTTAACGTACTTC. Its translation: CASSVVTGGLTYF.

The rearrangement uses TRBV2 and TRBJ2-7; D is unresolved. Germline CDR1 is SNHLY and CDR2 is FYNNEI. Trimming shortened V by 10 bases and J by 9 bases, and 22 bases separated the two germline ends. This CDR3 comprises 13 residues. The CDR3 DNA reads TGTGCCACCTTAAGCCGGACGGACCTTGTGCAGTACTTC. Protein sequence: CATLSRTDLVQYF.

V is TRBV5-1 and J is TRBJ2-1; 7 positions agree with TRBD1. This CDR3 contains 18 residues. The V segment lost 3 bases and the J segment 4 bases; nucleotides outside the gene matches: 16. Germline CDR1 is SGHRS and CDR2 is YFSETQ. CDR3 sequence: CASSSHRGPPGTYNEQFF. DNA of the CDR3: TGCGCCAGCAGCTCCCACAGGGGACCCCCGGGGACATACAATGAGCAGTTCTTC.

This CDR3 reads CASSPRGGRSTDTQYF. Written as DNA, the CDR3 is TGTGCCAGCAGCCCCCGGGGGGGGAGAAGCACAGATACGCAGTATTTT. The chain links TRBV7-9 to TRBJ2-3; 8 bases are a match to TRBD2. V shed 5 bases, J shed 0 bases, and the junction held 7 bases outside the gene matches. CDR1 and CDR2 (germline): SEHNR, FQNEAQ (reference sequence). The CDR3 is 16 amino acids.

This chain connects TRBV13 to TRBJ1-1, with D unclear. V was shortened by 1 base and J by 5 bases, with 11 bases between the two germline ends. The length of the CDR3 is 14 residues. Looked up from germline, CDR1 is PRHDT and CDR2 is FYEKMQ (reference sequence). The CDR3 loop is CASSLDGVGTEAFF. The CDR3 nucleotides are TGTGCCAGCAGCTTAGATGGGGTAGGAACTGAAGCTTTCTTT.